Listed below are T cell receptor beta chains from one sample, sequenced in a study of response to subunit inactivated influenza vaccine. TCRdb re-called the RT-PCR reads with MiXCR, one entry per CDR3 protein. The sample records 610,000 or so distinct CDR3 sequences, approximately 14% being singletons. Sequencing used PBMCs from blood, obtained approximately 13 days after vaccination. These receptors were obtained from a man aged 50-60 years who received an inactivated influenza vaccine. CDR3s include the opening cysteine and the closing phenylalanine or tryptophan. A D gene is named only where the DNA matches it firmly. A row's size may be missing; if present it is once, few, many or a size class.

j_gene,abundance,v_gene,d_gene,CDR3aa,CDR3nt
TRBJ1-4,few,TRBV20-1,TRBD1,CSAREMDRAGEKLFF,TGCAGTGCTAGAGAAATGGACAGGGCAGGAGAAAAACTGTTTTTT
TRBJ2-7,few,TRBV12-3/TRBV12-4,NA,CASSWGRSEQYF,TGTGCCAGCAGTTGGGGGAGGTCCGAGCAGTACTTC
TRBJ2-3,NA,TRBV7-9,NA,CASSLKDISGTDTQYF,TGTGCCAGCAGCCTCAAGGACATCTCGGGCACAGATACGCAGTATTTT
TRBJ2-1,few,TRBV29-1,NA,CSVEFRTYEQFF,TGCAGCGTTGAATTTCGGACTTATGAGCAGTTCTTC
TRBJ1-1,NA,TRBV11-2,NA,CASSPSTTEAFF,TGTGCCAGCAGCCCCTCCACTACTGAAGCTTTCTTT
TRBJ1-1,NA,TRBV3-1,NA,CASSQLMAGDMNTEAFF,TGTGCCAGCAGCCAACTAATGGCTGGGGACATGAACACTGAAGCTTTCTTT
TRBJ2-2,few,TRBV28,NA,CASFQRSGITGELFF,TGTGCCAGCTTCCAACGGAGCGGAATCACCGGGGAGCTGTTTTTT
TRBJ1-4,few,TRBV15,NA,CATSLGRSNEKLFF,TGTGCCACCTCTCTCGGTAGATCTAATGAAAAACTGTTTTTT
TRBJ2-3,few,TRBV24-1,NA,CATSDPTVADTQYF,TGTGCCACCAGTGACCCGACAGTAGCAGATACGCAGTATTTT
TRBJ1-1,many,TRBV20-1,NA,CSAKDIRLMNTEAFF,TGCAGTGCTAAGGACATCCGGCTGATGAACACTGAAGCTTTCTTT
TRBJ2-1,NA,TRBV4-2,TRBD2,CASSQTSGFYNEQFF,TGTGCCAGCAGCCAAACTAGCGGGTTTTACAATGAGCAGTTCTTC
TRBJ1-2,few,TRBV20-1,TRBD1,CSARGTGYGYTF,TGCAGTGCTAGAGGGACAGGGTACGGCTACACCTTC
TRBJ2-7,few,TRBV29-1,NA,CSVASNSYEQYF,TGCAGCGTTGCGTCTAATTCCTACGAGCAGTACTTC
TRBJ1-6,NA,TRBV11-2,TRBD1,CASSSVNRGWGSPLHF,TGTGCCAGCAGCTCGGTTAACAGGGGCTGGGGTTCACCCCTCCACTTT
TRBJ2-5,few,TRBV15,TRBD2,CATSRDLGGEATQYF,TGTGCCACCAGCAGAGATCTCGGGGGGGAGGCGACCCAGTACTTC
TRBJ1-1,few,TRBV5-1,TRBD1,CASSKGQGSTEAFF,TGCGCCAGCAGCAAGGGACAGGGTAGCACTGAAGCTTTCTTT
TRBJ1-1,NA,TRBV4-2,NA,CASSQDNSWQTEAFF,TGTGCCAGCAGCCAAGATAACTCTTGGCAGACTGAAGCTTTCTTT
TRBJ1-2,few,TRBV2,NA,CASIPLLIGGGGYTF,TGTGCCAGCATCCCCCTCCTCATCGGGGGGGGTGGCTACACCTTC
TRBJ2-1,few,TRBV5-6,NA,CASSPLWGSSYNEQFF,TGTGCCAGCAGCCCATTATGGGGGAGCTCCTACAATGAGCAGTTCTTC
TRBJ1-1,NA,TRBV7-2,NA,CASSLAFRGTEAFF,TGTGCCAGCAGCTTAGCGTTCCGGGGCACTGAAGCTTTCTTT
TRBJ1-5,NA,TRBV28,NA,CASRRGIHPQHF,TGTGCCAGCAGACGGGGGATTCACCCCCAGCATTTT
TRBJ2-1,NA,TRBV4-3,NA,CASSQDKVYNEQFF,TGCGCCAGCAGCCAAGATAAGGTTTACAATGAGCAGTTCTTC